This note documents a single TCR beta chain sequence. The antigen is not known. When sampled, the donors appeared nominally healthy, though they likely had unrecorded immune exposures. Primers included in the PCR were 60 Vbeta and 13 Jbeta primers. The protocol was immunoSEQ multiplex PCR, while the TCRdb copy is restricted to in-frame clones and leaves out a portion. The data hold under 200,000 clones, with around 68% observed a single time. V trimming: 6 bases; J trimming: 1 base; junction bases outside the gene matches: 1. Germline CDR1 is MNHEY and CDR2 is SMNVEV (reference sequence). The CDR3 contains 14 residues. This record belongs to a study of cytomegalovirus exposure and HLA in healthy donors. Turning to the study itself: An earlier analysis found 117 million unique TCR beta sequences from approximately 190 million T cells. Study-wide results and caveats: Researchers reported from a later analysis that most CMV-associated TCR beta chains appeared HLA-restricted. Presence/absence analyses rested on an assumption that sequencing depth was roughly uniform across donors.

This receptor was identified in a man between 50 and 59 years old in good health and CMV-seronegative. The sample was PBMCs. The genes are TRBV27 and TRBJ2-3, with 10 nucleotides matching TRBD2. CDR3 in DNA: TGTGCCAGCAGGGGGACTAGCGGCACAGATACGCAGTATTTT. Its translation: CASRGTSGTDTQYF.